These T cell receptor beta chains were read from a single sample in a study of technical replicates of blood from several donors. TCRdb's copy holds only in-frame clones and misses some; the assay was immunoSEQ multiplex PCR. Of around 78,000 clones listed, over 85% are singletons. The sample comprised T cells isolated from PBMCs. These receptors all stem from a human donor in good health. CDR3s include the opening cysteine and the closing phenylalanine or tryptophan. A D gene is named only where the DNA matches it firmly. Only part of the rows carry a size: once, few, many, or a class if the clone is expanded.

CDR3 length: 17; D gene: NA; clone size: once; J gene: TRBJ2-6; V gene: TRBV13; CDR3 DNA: TGTGCCAGCAGCTTTGGGACAACAGACTCTGGGGCCAACGTCCTGACTTTC; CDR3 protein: CASSFGTTDSGANVLTF
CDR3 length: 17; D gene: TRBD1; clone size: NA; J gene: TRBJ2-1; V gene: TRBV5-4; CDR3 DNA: TGTGCCAGCAGCGGAATGAGTAGGACAGGGAATTACAATGAGCAGTTCTTC; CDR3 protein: CASSGMSRTGNYNEQFF
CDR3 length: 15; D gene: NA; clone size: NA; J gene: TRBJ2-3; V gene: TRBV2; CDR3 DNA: TGTGCCAGCAGTGGGGCTGGAGGGGGGGGAGATACGCAGTATTTT; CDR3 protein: CASSGAGGGGDTQYF
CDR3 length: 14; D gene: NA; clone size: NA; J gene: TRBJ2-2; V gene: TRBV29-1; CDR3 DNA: TGCAGCGTCGGACATGCACAGAACACCGGGGAGCTGTTTTTT; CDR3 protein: CSVGHAQNTGELFF
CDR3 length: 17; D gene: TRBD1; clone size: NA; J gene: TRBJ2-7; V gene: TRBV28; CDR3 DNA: TGTGCCAGCAGTTTATTTCCATTGTTGGGCAGGGGGCGCGAGCAGTACTTC; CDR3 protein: CASSLFPLLGRGREQYF
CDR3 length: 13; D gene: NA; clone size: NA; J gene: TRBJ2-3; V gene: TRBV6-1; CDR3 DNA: TGTGCCAGCAGGGAACCTAGCACAGATACGCAGTATTTT; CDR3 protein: CASREPSTDTQYF
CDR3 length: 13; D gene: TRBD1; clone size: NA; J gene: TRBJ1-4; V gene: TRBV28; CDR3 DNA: TGTGCCAGCAGAACAGGGGTTTCTGAAAAACTGTTTTTT; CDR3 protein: CASRTGVSEKLFF
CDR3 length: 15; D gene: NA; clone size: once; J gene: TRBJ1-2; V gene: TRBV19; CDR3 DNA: TGTGCCAGTAGTATATCCATAGAGAGGCGCTATGGCTACACCTTC; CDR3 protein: CASSISIERRYGYTF
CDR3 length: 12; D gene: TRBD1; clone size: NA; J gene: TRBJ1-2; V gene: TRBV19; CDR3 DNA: TGTGCCAGTAGTATGACAGGGTTTGGCTACACCTTC; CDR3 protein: CASSMTGFGYTF
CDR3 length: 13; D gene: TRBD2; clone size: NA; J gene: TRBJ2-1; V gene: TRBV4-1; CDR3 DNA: TGCGCCAGCAGCCTACCTAGCGGGCGAGAGCAGTTCTTC; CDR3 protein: CASSLPSGREQFF
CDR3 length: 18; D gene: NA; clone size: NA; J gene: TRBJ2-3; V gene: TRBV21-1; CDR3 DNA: TGTGCCAGCAGCAAAGGTAAACTAGCGGGGGGGTCCACAGATACGCAGTATTTT; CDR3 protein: CASSKGKLAGGSTDTQYF
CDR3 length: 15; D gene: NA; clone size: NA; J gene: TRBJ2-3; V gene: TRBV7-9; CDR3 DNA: TGTGCCAGCAGCTTAGTAGAGTCTAGCACAGATACGCAGTATTTT; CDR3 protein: CASSLVESSTDTQYF
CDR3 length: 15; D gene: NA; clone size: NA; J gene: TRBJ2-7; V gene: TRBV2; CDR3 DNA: TGTGCCAGCACCAGCCCGACTAGGGGAGCCTACGAGCAGTACTTC; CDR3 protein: CASTSPTRGAYEQYF
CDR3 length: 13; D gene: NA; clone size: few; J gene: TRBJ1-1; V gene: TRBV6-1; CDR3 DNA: TGTGCCAGCAGTGAACAGAAGGGGACTGAAGCTTTCTTT; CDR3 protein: CASSEQKGTEAFF
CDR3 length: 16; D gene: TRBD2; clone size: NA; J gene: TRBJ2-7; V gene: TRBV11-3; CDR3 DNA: TGTGCCAGCAGCCAGGGACTAGCGGGGAGCTCCTACGAGCAGTACTTC; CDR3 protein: CASSQGLAGSSYEQYF
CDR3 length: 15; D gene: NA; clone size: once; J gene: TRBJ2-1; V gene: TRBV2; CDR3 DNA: TGTGCCAGCAGTATCTTCCCGGGAAAGGGTAATGAGCAGTTCTTC; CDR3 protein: CASSIFPGKGNEQFF
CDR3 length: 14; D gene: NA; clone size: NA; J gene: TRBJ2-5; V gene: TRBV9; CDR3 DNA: TGTGCCAGCAGCGTAGAAGCGGGTTTGGAGACCCAGTACTTC; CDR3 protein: CASSVEAGLETQYF
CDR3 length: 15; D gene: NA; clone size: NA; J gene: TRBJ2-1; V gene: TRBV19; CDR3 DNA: TGTGCCAGTAAACCGTCCCCCTTAGCCGGGAATGAGCAGTTCTTC; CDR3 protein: CASKPSPLAGNEQFF
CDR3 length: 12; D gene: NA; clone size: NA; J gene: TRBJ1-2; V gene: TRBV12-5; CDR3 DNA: TGTGCTAGTGCCTTGGACAGCTATGGCTACACCTTC; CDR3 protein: CASALDSYGYTF
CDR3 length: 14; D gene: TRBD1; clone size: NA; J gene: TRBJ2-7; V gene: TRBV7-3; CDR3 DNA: TGTGCCAGCAGCTTAGGACGCAGGGGGTACGAGCAGTACTTC; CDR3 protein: CASSLGRRGYEQYF
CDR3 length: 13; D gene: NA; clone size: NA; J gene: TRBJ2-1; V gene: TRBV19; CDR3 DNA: TGTGCCAGTAGTATAGGCCGATCGGATGAGCAGTTCTTC; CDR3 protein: CASSIGRSDEQFF
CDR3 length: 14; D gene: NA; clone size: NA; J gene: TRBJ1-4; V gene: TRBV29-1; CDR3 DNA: TGCAGCGGTCAGCAAACAGGTGCTAATGAAAAACTGTTTTTT; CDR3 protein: CSGQQTGANEKLFF
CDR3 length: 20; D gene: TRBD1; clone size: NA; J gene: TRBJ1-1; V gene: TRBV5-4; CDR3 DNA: TGTGCCAGCAGCCCGGGAGTACTACAGGGGTTGAGTTATATGAACACTGAAGCTTTCTTT; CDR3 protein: CASSPGVLQGLSYMNTEAFF
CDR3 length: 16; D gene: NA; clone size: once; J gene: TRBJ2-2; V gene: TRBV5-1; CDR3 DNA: TGCGCCAGCTCGCCACAAGGGGGTTCGAACACCGGGGAGCTGTTTTTT; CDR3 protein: CASSPQGGSNTGELFF
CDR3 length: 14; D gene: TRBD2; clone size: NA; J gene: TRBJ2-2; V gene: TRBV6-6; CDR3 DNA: TGTGCCAGCAGTTCCGGGACTAGCTCCGGGGAGCTGTTTTTT; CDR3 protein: CASSSGTSSGELFF
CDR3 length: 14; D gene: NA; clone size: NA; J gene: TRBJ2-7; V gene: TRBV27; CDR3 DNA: TGTGCCAGCAGTCGATCGGGGGATAATTACGAGCAGTACTTC; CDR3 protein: CASSRSGDNYEQYF
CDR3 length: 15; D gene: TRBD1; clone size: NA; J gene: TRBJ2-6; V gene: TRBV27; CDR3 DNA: TGTGCCAGCAGGGCCACAGGGGGTGGGGCCAACGTCCTGACTTTC; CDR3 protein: CASRATGGGANVLTF
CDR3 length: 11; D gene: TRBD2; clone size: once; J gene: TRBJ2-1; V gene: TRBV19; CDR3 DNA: TGTGCCAGTAGTTCAGGGACTAGCAAGTTCTTC; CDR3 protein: CASSSGTSKFF
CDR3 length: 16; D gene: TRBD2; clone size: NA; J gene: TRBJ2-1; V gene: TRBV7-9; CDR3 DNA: TGTGCCAGCAGCTTAGCAGGGACTAGCGGGAGCTATGAGCAGTTCTTC; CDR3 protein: CASSLAGTSGSYEQFF
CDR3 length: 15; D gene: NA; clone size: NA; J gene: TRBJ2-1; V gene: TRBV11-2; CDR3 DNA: TGTGCCAGCAGCTTACAGACTAGGTCGGGCAATGAGCAGTTCTTC; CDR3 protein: CASSLQTRSGNEQFF
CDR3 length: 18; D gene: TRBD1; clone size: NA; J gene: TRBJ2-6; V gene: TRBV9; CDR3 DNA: TGTGCCAGCAGCGTAGAGGGACAGCTCATCTCTGGGGCCAACGTCCTGACTTTC; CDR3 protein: CASSVEGQLISGANVLTF
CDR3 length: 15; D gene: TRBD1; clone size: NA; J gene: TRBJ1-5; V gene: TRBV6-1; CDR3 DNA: TGTGCCAGCAGCCCCGGACAGGGTGGAAATCAGCCCCAGCATTTT; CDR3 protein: CASSPGQGGNQPQHF
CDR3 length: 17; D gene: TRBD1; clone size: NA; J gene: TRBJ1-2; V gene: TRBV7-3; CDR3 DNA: TGTGCCAGCAGCTTACAGGCAAATCCGGGACAGGGGAATGGCTACACCTTC; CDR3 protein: CASSLQANPGQGNGYTF
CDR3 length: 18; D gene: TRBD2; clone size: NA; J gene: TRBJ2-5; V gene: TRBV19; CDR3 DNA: TGTGCCAGTAGTCTCCTGAGGAGACTAGCGGGCAGCCAAGAGACCCAGTACTTC; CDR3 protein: CASSLLRRLAGSQETQYF
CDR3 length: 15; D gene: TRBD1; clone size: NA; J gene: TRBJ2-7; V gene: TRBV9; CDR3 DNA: TGTGCCAGCAGCGGACGGACAGGTTCTTCCTACGAGCAGTACTTC; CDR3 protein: CASSGRTGSSYEQYF
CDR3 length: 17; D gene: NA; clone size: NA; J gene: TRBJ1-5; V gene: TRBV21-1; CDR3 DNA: TGTGCCAGCAGCAAAGTAGCTCCGGGACAGGGTTCACAGCCCCAGCATTTT; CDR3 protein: CASSKVAPGQGSQPQHF
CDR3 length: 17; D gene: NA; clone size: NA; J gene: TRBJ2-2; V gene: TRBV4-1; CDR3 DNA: TGCGCCAGCAGCCGTCAGGTTTCGGGGGTGCCCACCGGGGAGCTGTTTTTT; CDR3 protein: CASSRQVSGVPTGELFF
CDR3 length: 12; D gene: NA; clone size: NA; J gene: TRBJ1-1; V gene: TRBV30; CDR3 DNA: TGTGCCTGGATAAGGGTTAGCGCTGAAGCTTTCTTT; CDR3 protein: CAWIRVSAEAFF
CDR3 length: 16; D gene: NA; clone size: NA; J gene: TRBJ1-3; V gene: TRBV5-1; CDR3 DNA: TGCGCCAGCAGCTTGGACCAATCGGCGGGTGGAAACACCATATATTTT; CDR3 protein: CASSLDQSAGGNTIYF
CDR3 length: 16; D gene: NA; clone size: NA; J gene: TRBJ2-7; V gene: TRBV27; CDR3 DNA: TGTGCCAGCCAACCCTTCTGGACTGACGGGTCCTACGAGCAGTACTTC; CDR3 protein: CASQPFWTDGSYEQYF
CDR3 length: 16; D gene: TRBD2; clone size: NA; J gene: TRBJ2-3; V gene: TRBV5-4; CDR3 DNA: TGTGCCAGCAGCTTGGCAGCGGGAGGATGGGGAGATACGCAGTATTTT; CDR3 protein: CASSLAAGGWGDTQYF
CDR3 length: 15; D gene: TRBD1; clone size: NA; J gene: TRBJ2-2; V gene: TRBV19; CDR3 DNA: TGTGCCAGTAGGACAGGGGGCTGGGACACCGGGGAGCTGTTTTTT; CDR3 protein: CASRTGGWDTGELFF
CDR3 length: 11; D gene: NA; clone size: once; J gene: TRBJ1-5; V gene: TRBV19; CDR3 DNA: TGTGCCAGCGGGTGGAATCAGCCCCAGCATTTT; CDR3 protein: CASGWNQPQHF
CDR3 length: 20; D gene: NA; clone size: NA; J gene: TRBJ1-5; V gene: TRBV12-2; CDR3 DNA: TGTGCAAGTCGCTTAGCGGGTGGGCCTTTGAGAAAAAAATTTAATCAGCCCCAGCATTTT; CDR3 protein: CASRLAGGPLRKKFNQPQHF
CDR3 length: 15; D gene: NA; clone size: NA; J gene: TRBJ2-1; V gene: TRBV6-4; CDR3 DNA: TGTGCCAGCAGTTCATGGACCTCAGGGGACAATGAGCAGTTCTTC; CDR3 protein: CASSSWTSGDNEQFF
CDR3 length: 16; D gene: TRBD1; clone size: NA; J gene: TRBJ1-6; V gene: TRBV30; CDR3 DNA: TGTGCCTGGAGTGTCCACTCGACAGGGAAAGGTTCACCCCTCCACTTT; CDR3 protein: CAWSVHSTGKGSPLHF
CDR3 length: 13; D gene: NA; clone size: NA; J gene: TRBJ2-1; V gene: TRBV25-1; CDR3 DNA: TGTGCCAGCAGTGAAGGTCGGGGTTATGAGCAGTTCTTC; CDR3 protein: CASSEGRGYEQFF
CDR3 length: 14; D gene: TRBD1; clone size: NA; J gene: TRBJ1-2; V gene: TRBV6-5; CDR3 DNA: TGTGCCAGCAGTTACGACAGGGGGAACTATGGCTACACCTTC; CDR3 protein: CASSYDRGNYGYTF
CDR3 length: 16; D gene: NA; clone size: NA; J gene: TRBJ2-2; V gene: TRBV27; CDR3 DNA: TGTGCCAGCAGATACCGGACATCTGCGAACACCGGGGAGCTGTTTTTT; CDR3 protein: CASRYRTSANTGELFF